Each of the 4 T cell receptor beta chains below was sequenced from the same sample in a study of CD8+CD57+ T cells in acquired aplastic anemia. For CDR3 and TCR beta VDJ profiling, genomic DNA was the template used. TCRdb called the reads again in MiXCR, with one record for every CDR3 protein. The sample has about 150,000 distinct CDR3 sequences; just over 50% are singletons. Patients chosen for sequencing had CD8+CD57+ cells that had expanded, as shown by flow cytometry. Material for sequencing was sorted CD4+, CD8+, or CD8+CD57+ T cells (not recorded which) from PBMCs. The receptors here all came from a human donor with aplastic anemia.

This clonotype turned up a few times. The gene calls are TRBV20-1 and TRBJ2-7, with a tentative D call TRBD2 (6 bases). This CDR3 has 12 residues. Per germline, CDR1 DFQATT and CDR2 SNEGSKA (reference sequence). V was clipped by 3 bases and J by 3 bases, with 9 bases between them. The CDR3 reads CSARASDYEQYF. CDR3 nucleotides: TGCAGTGCTAGGGCTAGCGACTACGAGCAGTACTTC.

The J gene is TRBJ2-3, the V gene TRBV2; 13 nucleotides align to TRBD2. CDR3 size: 16 residues. Germline V gene lookup returns CDR1 SNHLY and CDR2 FYNNEI. After removal of 7 bases from V and 1 base from J, the junction contained 5 bases not matched to a gene. The CDR3 DNA is TGTGCCAGCATGGGGACTAGCGGGGTCCGCACAGATACGCAGTATTTT. As protein: CASMGTSGVRTDTQYF.

This chain uses TRBV3-1 with TRBJ1-1; 7 nucleotides line up with TRBD1. Germline V gives CDR1 LGHDT, CDR2 YNNKEL (reference sequence). This CDR3 region has 16 residues. V lost 2 bases and J lost 3; bases outside the gene matches: 9. The CDR3 protein is CASSQTQGRRYTEAFF. The CDR3 DNA is TGTGCCAGCAGCCAAACACAGGGGAGAAGGTACACTGAAGCTTTCTTT. The whole variable domain, filled in from reference TRBV3-1 and TRBJ1-1, reads DTAVSQTPKYLVTQMGNDKSIKCEQNLGHDTMYWYKQDSKKFLKIMFSYNNKELIINETVPNRFSPKSPDKAHLNLHINSLELGDSAVYFCASSQTQGRRYTEAFFGQGTRLTVV.

This chain joins TRBV29-1 and TRBJ1-1; D unclear. The CDR3 length is 13 residues. V shed 3 bases and J shed 3 bases, with 11 bases lying between them. The germline CDR1 and CDR2 sequences are SQVTM and ANQGSEA. CDR3 sequence: CSVDRGVDTEAFF. The CDR3 bases are TGCAGCGTTGATCGGGGAGTGGACACTGAAGCTTTCTTT.